This entry lists 29 T cell receptor beta chains sequenced from one sample in a study of cytomegalovirus exposure and HLA in healthy donors. 60 Vbeta and 13 Jbeta primers were used in PCR. Produced via immunoSEQ multiplex PCR; TCRdb's table is partial and in-frame only. The sample gives 150,000 to 200,000 clones, 75% to 85% of which show up once; approximately 2.4% is in the top ten. The sample consisted of PBMCs. These receptors all come from a woman in her forties or fifties in good health and CMV-seronegative.

V gene TRBV11-3 combines with J gene TRBJ2-7, with D unclear. Trimming removed 0 bases at V and 5 bases at J, with 5 bases between. CDR3 length: 12 amino acids. Germline V gives CDR1 SGHNT, CDR2 YENEEA. In DNA, the CDR3 is TGTGCCAGCAGCTTAGATCCGGACGAGCAGTACTTC. Translated: CASSLDPDEQYF.

This clone occurred once. This chain uses TRBV28 with TRBJ2-1; a possible D gene is TRBD1 (7 bases). There are 14 residues in the CDR3. The germline V and J ends were trimmed by 6 bases and 7 bases, with 16 bases remaining between them. Germline assignment: CDR1 MDHEN and CDR2 SYDVKM. CDR3 loop: CASSQGGGGNEQFF. CDR3 nucleotide sequence: TGTGCCAGCAGCCAGGGGGGCGGTGGAAATGAGCAGTTCTTC.

The V call is TRBV23-1, the J call TRBJ2-3; D not resolved. TRBV23-1 is treated as an ORF (open reading frame) with a function not yet certain. Trimming took off 4 bases at V and 5 bases at J, with 7 bases between the two ends. This CDR3 region has 12 residues. The CDR3 sequence is CASSPSQDTQYF. As DNA, the CDR3 is TGCGCCAGCAGTCCATCACAAGATACGCAGTATTTT.

The gene calls are TRBV4-2 and TRBJ1-2, with 9 bases that match TRBD1. V lost 4 bases to trimming and J lost 5 bases; unmatched junction nucleotides: 8. This CDR3 comprises 15 residues. CDR1 is LGHNA and CDR2 is YNFKEQ in the germline V gene. This CDR3 is CASSRTGTGCYGYTF. CDR3 nucleotides: TGTGCCAGCAGCCGTACCGGGACAGGGTGTTATGGCTACACCTTC.

The gene calls are TRBV7-8 and TRBJ2-2; the match to TRBD1 covers 7 bases. V trimming: 5 bases; J trimming: 2 bases; junction bases outside the gene matches: 8. Germline values: CDR1 SGHVS, CDR2 FQNEAQ. This CDR3 comprises 16 residues. CDR3 in amino acids: CASSRVGQINTGELFF. The CDR3 DNA is TGTGCCAGCAGCCGTGTGGGACAGATTAACACCGGGGAGCTGTTTTTT. Variable domain in full (rest from reference TRBV7-8 and TRBJ2-2): GAGVSQSPRYKVAKRGQDVALRCDPISGHVSLFWYQQALGQGPEFLTYFQNEAQLDKSGLPSDRFFAERPEGSVSTLKIQRTQQEDSAVYLCASSRVGQINTGELFFGEGSRLTVL.

The chain uses TRBV6-6 and TRBJ2-7, with D tentatively TRBD1 (6 bases). The V gene lost 2 bases and the J gene lost 0 bases, with 8 bases spanning the gap. Germline V CDR1 and CDR2: MNHNY, SVGAGI (reference sequence). The CDR3 runs 14 residues. The CDR3 nucleotides read TGTGCCAGCAGTTACGGACAGAACTCCTACGAGCAGTACTTC. This codes for CASSYGQNSYEQYF.

About this clone: This same CDR3 is encoded by further DNA sequences in the sample. The chain combines TRBV7-2 with TRBJ1-1; a possible D gene is TRBD1 (5 bases). V lost 2 bases and J lost 4, with 8 bases in between. CDR1 and CDR2 (germline): SGHTA, FQGNSA. This CDR3 has 13 amino acids. As DNA, the CDR3 is TGTGCCAGCAGCTTATCAGGGTCCACTGAAGCTTTCTTT. Translation gives CASSLSGSTEAFF.

The rearrangement links TRBV6-5 to TRBJ1-5, with TRBD1 identical over 8 bases. CDR1 MNHEY and CDR2 SVGAGI come from the germline V gene. V dropped 6 bases and J dropped 3; count of bases not matched to a gene: 7. This CDR3 is built from 15 residues. DNA for the CDR3: TGTGCCAGCAGCCGGGACAGGAGTCTCAATCAGCCCCAGCATTTT. It specifies CASSRDRSLNQPQHF.

The genes are TRBV5-1 and TRBJ1-1, with 11 nucleotides matching TRBD1. V lost 4 bases and J lost 10; bases outside the gene matches: 0. The CDR3 runs to 11 residues. Per the germline V gene, CDR1 is SGHRS and CDR2 is YFSETQ. For the CDR3, the DNA is TGCGCCAGCAGCGGGACAGGGGGAGCTTTCTTT. Protein: CASSGTGGAFF.

The rearrangement links TRBV28 to TRBJ1-4; 9 bases are a match to TRBD1. With V trimmed by 6 bases and J by 7 bases, 3 bases remained unmatched. The CDR3 consists of 13 residues. The germline CDR1 and CDR2 sequences are MDHEN and SYDVKM. CDR3 in DNA: TGTGCCAGCAGGACAGGGGGGTTTGAAAAACTGTTTTTT. This encodes CASRTGGFEKLFF.

The J gene is TRBJ2-7, the V gene TRBV13; TRBD1 might be the D (5 bases). V lost 2 bases and J lost 4, with 9 bases in between. CDR1 is PRHDT, CDR2 FYEKMQ, per germline (reference sequence). CDR3 length: 13 residues. This CDR3 is CASSLSQGYEQYF. CDR3 sequence (DNA): TGTGCCAGCAGCTTATCCCAGGGTTACGAGCAGTACTTC.

The chain has TRBV19 and TRBJ1-5, with D perhaps matching TRBD1 (6 bases). CDR1 and CDR2 (germline): LNHDA, SQIVND (reference sequence). CDR3 length: 12 residues. Trimming took 9 bases from V and 7 from J, leaving 13 bases between them. CDR3 sequence reads: CASRDGQQPQHF. CDR3 in DNA: TGTGCCAGCAGAGACGGACAGCAGCCCCAGCATTTT. Drawing the rest from reference TRBV19 and TRBJ1-5, the complete variable domain is DGGITQSPKYLFRKEGQNVTLSCEQNLNHDAMYWYRQDPGQGLRLIYYSQIVNDFQKGDIAEGYSVSREKKESFPLTVTSAQKNPTAFYLCASRDGQQPQHFGDGTRLSIL.

The chain recombines TRBV6-1 with TRBJ2-4, with D perhaps matching TRBD1 (6 bases). The CDR3 consists of 15 residues. The V and J ends lost 7 bases and 0 bases respectively, with 13 bases between them. Germline CDR1 MNHNS, CDR2 SASEGT. The CDR3 DNA reads TGTGCCAGCACAGGACAGCTTATAGCCAAAAACATTCAGTACTTC. This gives the protein CASTGQLIAKNIQYF.

This chain links TRBV29-1 with TRBJ1-2; D is unresolved. The V and J ends lost 0 bases and 3 bases respectively, with 8 bases between them. Germline V gene lookup returns CDR1 SQVTM and CDR2 ANQGSEA. This CDR3 is 13 amino acids long. In nucleotides, the CDR3 is TGCAGCGTTGAAGATTTCCCCGACTATGGCTACACCTTC. Residues: CSVEDFPDYGYTF.

The rearrangement joins TRBV5-1 to TRBJ1-1; D gene ambiguous. The CDR3 is 14 residues long. Trimming left V 1 base short and J 4 bases short, with 11 bases between. Germline CDR1 is SGHRS and CDR2 is YFSETQ. The CDR3 spells CASSLSTRSTEAFF. The CDR3 nucleotides are TGCGCCAGCAGCTTGTCCACGAGGAGCACTGAAGCTTTCTTT.

This clone occurred once. This chain links TRBV6-6 with TRBJ2-6, with D possibly TRBD1 on 6 matching bases. Germline V gives CDR1 MNHNY, CDR2 SVGAGI (reference sequence). The CDR3 has 15 residues. Trimming shortened V by 2 bases and J by 4 bases, and 9 bases separated the two germline ends. The CDR3 loop reads CASSYLGAGANVLTF. The CDR3 DNA sequence: TGTGCCAGCAGTTACCTGGGGGCCGGGGCCAACGTCCTGACTTTC.

The gene calls are TRBV11-2 and TRBJ1-1, with a weak D call TRBD1 (5 bases). CDR3 length equals 14 residues. V was cut by 5 bases and J by 3 bases, with 13 bases left in between. Germline values: CDR1 SGHAT, CDR2 FQNNGV. The CDR3, as DNA: TGTGCCAGCAGCCCGAACGGGGGGGACACTGAAGCTTTCTTT. Protein: CASSPNGGDTEAFF.

The sample holds one count of this clone. The J gene is TRBJ1-2, the V gene TRBV28; maybe TRBD1 (5 bases). Germline V lookup: CDR1 MDHEN, CDR2 SYDVKM. The V and J ends lost 5 bases and 4 bases respectively, with 11 bases between them. This CDR3 is 13 amino acids long. The CDR3 here is CASSQGSTYGYTF. The CDR3, as DNA: TGTGCCAGCAGTCAGGGTAGTACCTATGGCTACACCTTC.

The rearrangement joins TRBV18 to TRBJ1-4, with D unresolved. V gave up 6 bases and J gave up 0 bases, with 14 bases separating them. This CDR3 is 16 amino acids long. Germline CDR1 and CDR2: KGHSH and LQKENI. The CDR3 nucleotides are TGTGCCAGCTCCGCCGAGGATCCTGCAACTAATGAAAAACTGTTTTTT. It translates to CASSAEDPATNEKLFF.

The rearrangement links TRBV5-5 to TRBJ1-5, with TRBD1 identical over 9 bases. The V segment lost 7 bases and the J segment 5 bases; nucleotides outside the gene matches: 4. The CDR3 consists of 13 residues. Germline V gene lookup returns CDR1 SGHKS and CDR2 YYEKEE (reference sequence). The CDR3: CASGTGWDQPQHF. CDR3 coding DNA: TGTGCCAGCGGGACAGGGTGGGATCAGCCCCAGCATTTT.

The chain has TRBV28 and TRBJ2-6; D call uncertain. Germline CDR1 reads MDHEN; CDR2 reads SYDVKM. V was cut by 11 bases and J by 1 base, with 9 bases left in between. The CDR3 has 13 amino acids. Here the CDR3 reads CARLVSGANVLTF. In DNA, the CDR3 is TGTGCCCGTCTCGTTTCTGGGGCCAACGTCCTGACTTTC. Full variable domain (missing parts from reference TRBV28 and TRBJ2-6): DVKVTQSSRYLVKRTGEKVFLECVQDMDHENMFWYRQDPGLGLRLIYFSYDVKMKEKGDIPEGYSVSREKKERFSLILESASTNQTSMYLCARLVSGANVLTFGAGSRLTVL.

V usage is TRBV15 and J usage is TRBJ2-3; 9 nucleotides align to TRBD1. V was pared by 2 bases and J by 7 bases, with 13 bases of the junction left unmatched. This CDR3 contains 17 residues. CDR1 is LNHNV and CDR2 is YYDKDF in the germline V gene (reference sequence). This CDR3 is CATSRSGQGGGGNTQYF. CDR3 bases: TGTGCCACCAGCAGATCGGGACAGGGAGGGGGTGGAAATACGCAGTATTTT.

The chain links TRBV2 to TRBJ2-7; 11 nucleotides align to TRBD1. The junction had 7 bases not matched to a gene; V was cut back by 6 bases and J by 3 bases. The germline gives CDR1 SNHLY, CDR2 FYNNEI. CDR3 length equals 15 residues. CDR3 bases: TGTGCCAGCAGGAGTTCCGGGACAGGGGGCTACGAGCAGTACTTC. This encodes CASRSSGTGGYEQYF.

Only a few counts were recorded for this clone. The CDR3 DNA follows: TGTGCCAGTAGTATAGAGGCAGGGGGCATCACCGGGGAGCTGTTTTTT. This codes for CASSIEAGGITGELFF. V usage is TRBV19 and J usage is TRBJ2-2; TRBD1 aligns across 8 bases. The CDR3 extends over 16 amino acids. The V gene's germline CDR1 is LNHDA and CDR2 SQIVND (reference sequence). V lost 0 bases, J lost 4 bases, and 4 bases stayed unmatched.

The chain couples TRBV30 to TRBJ1-3, with D possibly TRBD1 on 6 matching bases. V lost 4 bases, J lost 8 bases, and 21 bases lay in between. Germline lookup yields CDR1 GTSNPN and CDR2 SVGIG (reference sequence). The length of the CDR3 is 15 residues. In DNA, the CDR3 is TGTGCCTGGACCCCCGGGAGGGGGATGAAGGACACCATATATTTT. The encoded protein is CAWTPGRGMKDTIYF. The full variable domain, in which reference TRBV30 and TRBJ1-3 provide the parts outside the CDR3, is SQTIHQWPATLVQPVGSPLSLECTVEGTSNPNLYWYRQAAGRGLQLLFYSVGIGQISSEVPQNLSASRPQDRQFILSSKKLLLSDSGFYLCAWTPGRGMKDTIYFGEGSWLTVV.

The CDR3, as DNA: TGTGCCAACAGGGACAGGGGGCCCTACAATGAGCAGTTCTTC. Its translation: CANRDRGPYNEQFF. The chain has TRBV6-4 and TRBJ2-1; TRBD1 aligns across 12 bases. The V segment lost 10 bases and the J segment 2 bases; nucleotides outside the gene matches: 3. The CDR3 runs to 14 residues. In germline, CDR1 is MRHNA, CDR2 SNTAGT.

This clone was seen a single time. The rearrangement uses TRBV27 and TRBJ2-7; D possibly corresponds to TRBD2 (5 bases). There are 14 residues in the CDR3. From germline, CDR1 is MNHEY and CDR2 SMNVEV (reference sequence). V lost 2 bases and J 2 bases, leaving 10 bases between the germline ends. CDR3 DNA sequence: TGTGCCAGCAGTTTAGGGCTAGCCCCCTACGAGCAGTACTTC. Translating gives CASSLGLAPYEQYF.

Notes on this clone: Other DNA sequences in this sample translate to the same CDR3. This sequence joins TRBV7-2 and TRBJ1-1; TRBD1 is a possible D gene (5 bases). The CDR3 totals 15 residues. CDR1 and CDR2 (germline): SGHTA, FQGNSA. V was trimmed by 1 base and J by 0 bases, leaving 9 bases between them. The CDR3 DNA sequence: TGTGCCAGCAGCTTAGGAGCGGGGGTGAACACTGAAGCTTTCTTT. It codes for CASSLGAGVNTEAFF. Full variable domain (remainder filled in from reference TRBV7-2 and TRBJ1-1): GAGVSQSPSNKVTEKGKDVELRCDPISGHTALYWYRQSLGQGLEFLIYFQGNSAPDKSGLPSDRFSAERTGGSVSTLTIQRTQQEDSAVYLCASSLGAGVNTEAFFGQGTRLTVV.

DNA for the CDR3: TGCGCCAGCACCGCGGGGGGCCCGAACACTGAAGCTTTCTTT. This gives the protein CASTAGGPNTEAFF. J is TRBJ1-1 and V is TRBV10-1, with D possibly matching TRBD1 (6 bases). V dropped 7 bases and J dropped 1 base, with 13 bases sitting between them. The CDR3 spans 14 residues. CDR1 is WNHNN, CDR2 SYGVQD, per germline (reference sequence).